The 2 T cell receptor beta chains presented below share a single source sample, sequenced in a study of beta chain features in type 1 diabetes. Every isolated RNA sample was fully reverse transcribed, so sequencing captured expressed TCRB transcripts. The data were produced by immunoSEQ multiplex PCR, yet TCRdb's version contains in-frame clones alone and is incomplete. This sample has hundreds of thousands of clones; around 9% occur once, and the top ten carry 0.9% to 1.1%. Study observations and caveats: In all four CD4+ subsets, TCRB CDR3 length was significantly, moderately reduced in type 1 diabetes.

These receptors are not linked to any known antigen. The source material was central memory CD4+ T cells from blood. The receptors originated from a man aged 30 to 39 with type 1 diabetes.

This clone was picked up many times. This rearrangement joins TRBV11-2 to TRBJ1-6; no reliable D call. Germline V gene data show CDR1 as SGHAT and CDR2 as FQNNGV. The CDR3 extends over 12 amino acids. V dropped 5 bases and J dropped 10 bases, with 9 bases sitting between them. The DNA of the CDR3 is TGTGCCAGCAGCACCCCGACCTCACCCCTCCACTTT. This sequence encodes CASSTPTSPLHF. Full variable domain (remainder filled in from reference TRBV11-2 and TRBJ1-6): EAGVAQSPRYKIIEKRQSVAFWCNPISGHATLYWYQQILGQGPKLLIQFQNNGVVDDSQLPKDRFSAERLKGVDSTLKIQPAKLEDSAVYLCASSTPTSPLHFGNGTRLTVT.

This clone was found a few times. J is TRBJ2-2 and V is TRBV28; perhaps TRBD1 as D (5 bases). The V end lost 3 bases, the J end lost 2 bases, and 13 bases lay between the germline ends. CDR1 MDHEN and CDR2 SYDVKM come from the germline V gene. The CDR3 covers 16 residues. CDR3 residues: CASSFFGQGNTGELFF. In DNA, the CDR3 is TGTGCCAGCAGTTTTTTCGGCCAGGGCAACACCGGGGAGCTGTTTTTT. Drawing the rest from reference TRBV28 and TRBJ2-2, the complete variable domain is DVKVTQSSRYLVKRTGEKVFLECVQDMDHENMFWYRQDPGLGLRLIYFSYDVKMKEKGDIPEGYSVSREKKERFSLILESASTNQTSMYLCASSFFGQGNTGELFFGEGSRLTVL.